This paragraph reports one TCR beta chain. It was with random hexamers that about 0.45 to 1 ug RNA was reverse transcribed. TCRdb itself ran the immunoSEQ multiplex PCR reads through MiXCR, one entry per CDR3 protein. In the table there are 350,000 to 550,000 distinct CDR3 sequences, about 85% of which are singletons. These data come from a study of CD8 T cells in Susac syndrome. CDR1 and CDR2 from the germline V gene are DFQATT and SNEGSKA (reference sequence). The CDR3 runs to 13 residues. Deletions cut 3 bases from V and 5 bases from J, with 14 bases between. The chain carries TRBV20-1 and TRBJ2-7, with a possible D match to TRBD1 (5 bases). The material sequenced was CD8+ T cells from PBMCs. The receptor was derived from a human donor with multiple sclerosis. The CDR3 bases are TGCAGTGCTAGTTATCAGGGTGGGAACGAGCAGTACTTC. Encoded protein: CSASYQGGNEQYF.